The 31 T cell receptor beta chains given below trace back to one sample, sequenced in a study of cytomegalovirus exposure and HLA in healthy donors (TCRdb year 2017). The library was prepared using the immunoSEQ multiplex PCR assay. For the multiplex PCR, a mixture combining 60 forward primers for TCR Vbeta segments and 13 reverse primers for TCR Jbeta segments was used. The immuneACCESS repertoire file appears here via TCRdb, limited to in-frame rearrangements. These files lack a portion of the clones; in checked studies, under half of the deficit traces to unresolved V genes, and the cause of the others is not known. Counted in this sample were approximately 160,000 clones; 81% of them appeared once. Less than 2% of the sample is taken by the ten largest. Sequencing was done on a sample of PBMCs. Source of these receptors: a woman aged 18-35 years in good health and CMV-seronegative.

V and J are TRBV5-1 and TRBJ2-1, with TRBD2 as a possible D gene (5 bases). The V gene lost 2 bases and the J gene lost 0 bases, with 12 bases spanning the gap. The CDR3 consists of 16 residues. Germline CDR1 and CDR2: SGHRS and YFSETQ. The CDR3, as DNA: TGCGCCAGCAGCTTTCTTCCGGGGAGCTCCTACAATGAGCAGTTCTTC. Its protein is CASSFLPGSSYNEQFF.

The sample holds one count of this clone. The chain couples TRBV10-1 to TRBJ2-1; possibly TRBD2 for D (5 bases). This CDR3 contains 16 residues. V lost 3 bases and J 8 bases, leaving 20 bases between the germline ends. The germline V gene has CDR1 WNHNN and CDR2 SYGVQD (reference sequence). This CDR3 reads CASSDVAGADSYEQFF. The DNA for the CDR3 is TGCGCCAGCAGTGATGTAGCTGGAGCGGATTCGTATGAGCAGTTCTTC.

The chain carries TRBV7-2 and TRBJ2-5; 12 nucleotides agree with TRBD2. Germline V CDR1 and CDR2: SGHTA, FQGNSA. This CDR3 spans 16 amino acids. V lost 6 bases to trimming and J lost 3 bases; unmatched junction nucleotides: 8. CDR3 sequence reads: CASSSSGGGLKETQYF. CDR3 DNA sequence: TGTGCCAGCAGTTCTAGCGGGGGGGGACTAAAAGAGACCCAGTACTTC.

The gene calls are TRBV7-6 and TRBJ2-1; 11 bases agree with TRBD2. There are 17 residues in the CDR3. The germline gives CDR1 SGHVS, CDR2 FNYEAQ. Trimming at V came to 1 base and at J to 7 bases, leaving 9 bases not matched to a gene. CDR3 loop: CASSLELAGGPINEQFF. CDR3 nucleotide sequence: TGTGCCAGCAGCTTAGAATTAGCGGGAGGGCCGATAAATGAGCAGTTCTTC.

The chain carries TRBV9 and TRBJ2-3, with 7 nucleotides matching TRBD2. The V and J ends lost 1 base and 3 bases, in that order; junction bases with no gene match: 2. In germline, CDR1 is SGDLS, CDR2 YYNGEE. The CDR3 extends over 14 amino acids. The CDR3 DNA follows: TGTGCCAGCAGCGTATCGGGGGGAACAGATACGCAGTATTTT. Its protein is CASSVSGGTDTQYF.

CDR3 in DNA: TGTGCCAGCAGCCCTAACAGGGCGAACACTGAAGCTTTCTTT. Translated: CASSPNRANTEAFF. The chain couples TRBV11-2 to TRBJ1-1, with a weak D call TRBD1 (6 bases). CDR1 is SGHAT, CDR2 FQNNGV, per germline. Trimming cost V 5 bases and J 1 base, with 11 bases left between them. The CDR3 consists of 14 residues.

V usage is TRBV11-3 and J usage is TRBJ2-2; TRBD2 matches 7 bases. This CDR3 has 14 residues. CDR1 is SGHNT, CDR2 YENEEA, per germline. V was pared by 2 bases and J by 3 bases, with 0 bases of the junction left unmatched. DNA of the CDR3: TGTGCCAGCAGCTTACTAGCGGACACCGGGGAGCTGTTTTTT. Translating it yields CASSLLADTGELFF.

The J gene is TRBJ2-1, the V gene TRBV11-2, with 7 bases matching TRBD1. V was pared by 2 bases and J by 5 bases, with 3 bases of the junction left unmatched. There are 14 residues in the CDR3. The germline CDR1 and CDR2 sequences are SGHAT and FQNNGV. The CDR3 DNA reads TGTGCCAGCAGCTTATTAGGGGGCAACAATGAGCAGTTCTTC. It translates to CASSLLGGNNEQFF.

Turning to this clone: The sample holds other DNA sequences that translate to the same CDR3. The chain carries TRBV2 and TRBJ2-7; 7 bases fit TRBD2. The trim removed 6 bases at V and 3 bases at J, leaving 8 bases unmatched. The germline CDR1 and CDR2 sequences are SNHLY and FYNNEI. This CDR3 contains 14 residues. The CDR3 coding sequence is TGTGCCAGCAGGGCCGGGACGGGGGGCTACGAGCAGTACTTC. It codes for CASRAGTGGYEQYF.

The chain carries TRBV15 and TRBJ1-4, with 7 positions matching TRBD1. V gave up 1 base and J gave up 14 bases; unmatched junction bases: 10. Per the germline V gene, CDR1 is LNHNV and CDR2 is YYDKDF (reference sequence). The CDR3 has 14 amino acids. CDR3 sequence (DNA): TGTGCCACCAGCAGAGGCCCAGGGGGAGGTACGCTGTTTTTT. Amino acids: CATSRGPGGGTLFF.

The chain couples TRBV5-1 to TRBJ1-2; 7 nucleotides align to TRBD1. This CDR3 comprises 14 residues. CDR1 and CDR2 (germline): SGHRS, YFSETQ. The V and J ends lost 4 bases and 4 bases, in that order; junction bases with no gene match: 7. The CDR3 bases are TGCGCCAGCAGCCAGGGGACAGACCTCTATGGCTACACCTTC. Amino acids: CASSQGTDLYGYTF.

This clone was seen only a few times. The chain has TRBV4-1 and TRBJ2-5, with 11 bases matching TRBD2. The CDR3 has 18 residues. CDR1 is MGHRA, CDR2 YSYEKL, per germline. V shed 0 bases, J shed 2 bases, and the junction held 8 bases outside the gene matches. CDR3 nucleotides: TGCGCCAGCAGCCAAGATATCGGGCTAGCGGGAGGACAAGAGACCCAGTACTTC. Protein product: CASSQDIGLAGGQETQYF.

The chain employs TRBV5-1 and TRBJ2-4; TRBD2 is a possible D gene (6 bases). V was clipped by 4 bases and J by 15 bases, with 20 bases between them. Germline CDR1 is SGHRS and CDR2 is YFSETQ. The CDR3 is 13 residues long. This CDR3 reads CASSPTGLTRAYF. DNA of the CDR3: TGCGCCAGCAGCCCCACGGGACTCACCCGGGCGTACTTC.

The V gene is TRBV2, the J gene TRBJ2-5, with no clear D. CDR3 length equals 16 residues. Trimming left V 4 bases short and J 1 base short, with 16 bases between. Germline lookup yields CDR1 SNHLY and CDR2 FYNNEI. The DNA for the CDR3 is TGTGCCAGCAGTGGGAAATTGGTACAGAGCCAAGAGACCCAGTACTTC. Translating it yields CASSGKLVQSQETQYF.

The chain uses TRBV2 and TRBJ1-1, with a tentative D call TRBD1 (6 bases). Germline CDR1 and CDR2: SNHLY and FYNNEI. The CDR3 has 12 amino acids. The CDR3 reads CDGSGADTEAFF. The CDR3 DNA reads TGTGACGGATCAGGGGCCGACACTGAAGCTTTCTTT.

The chain employs TRBV11-2 and TRBJ1-3, with TRBD1 as a possible D gene (5 bases). Trimming took off 4 bases at V and 0 bases at J, with 10 bases between the two ends. The CDR3 extends over 15 amino acids. Germline CDR1 and CDR2: SGHAT and FQNNGV. This chain's CDR3 is CASSSDITSGNTIYF. In DNA form, the CDR3 reads TGTGCCAGCAGCTCGGACATCACCTCTGGAAACACCATATATTTT. The full variable domain, its missing parts supplied by reference TRBV11-2 and TRBJ1-3, is EAGVAQSPRYKIIEKRQSVAFWCNPISGHATLYWYQQILGQGPKLLIQFQNNGVVDDSQLPKDRFSAERLKGVDSTLKIQPAKLEDSAVYLCASSSDITSGNTIYFGEGSWLTVV.

This clone came up a few times. This rearrangement joins TRBV5-1 to TRBJ2-7, with D uncertain. The CDR3 consists of 14 residues. V was trimmed by 1 base and J by 5 bases, leaving 13 bases between them. CDR1 SGHRS and CDR2 YFSETQ come from the germline V gene. DNA of the CDR3: TGCGCCAGCAGCTTGTGGCTTGGCACCCACGAGCAGTACTTC. Its translation is CASSLWLGTHEQYF.

Remarks on this clone: Other DNA sequences within the sample encode an identical CDR3. This rearrangement joins TRBV11-2 to TRBJ2-1; D gene unclear. The CDR3 has 12 residues. In germline, CDR1 is SGHAT, CDR2 FQNNGV. Between the trimmed V and J ends, which lost 2 bases and 7 bases, there was a span of 6 bases. CDR3 coding DNA: TGTGCCAGCAGCTTAACGAGGAATGAGCAGTTCTTC. Translating gives CASSLTRNEQFF. The variable domain in full, with the rest retrieved from reference TRBV11-2 and TRBJ2-1, is EAGVAQSPRYKIIEKRQSVAFWCNPISGHATLYWYQQILGQGPKLLIQFQNNGVVDDSQLPKDRFSAERLKGVDSTLKIQPAKLEDSAVYLCASSLTRNEQFFGPGTRLTVL.

J is TRBJ2-1 and V is TRBV11-2, with D perhaps TRBD1 (5 bases). Between the trimmed V and J ends, which lost 0 bases and 7 bases, there was a span of 19 bases. Germline CDR1 is SGHAT and CDR2 is FQNNGV. This CDR3 has 17 amino acids. This chain's CDR3 is CASSLEGAVSNENEQFF. CDR3 sequence (DNA): TGTGCCAGCAGCTTAGAAGGGGCGGTCTCTAACGAAAATGAGCAGTTCTTC.

The gene calls are TRBV14 and TRBJ2-1; D possibly corresponds to TRBD2 (6 bases). Deletions cut 4 bases from V and 5 bases from J, with 12 bases between. Germline V gives CDR1 SGHDN, CDR2 FVKESK. CDR3 length: 14 residues. The CDR3 is CASSPRLVNNEQFF. The CDR3 DNA reads as TGTGCCAGCAGCCCTAGACTAGTTAACAATGAGCAGTTCTTC.

This chain connects TRBV11-2 to TRBJ2-2; 7 bases match TRBD2. Germline V gene sequence: CDR1 SGHAT, CDR2 FQNNGV. With V trimmed by 7 bases and J by 0 bases, 11 bases remained unmatched. The CDR3 runs to 17 residues. The CDR3 DNA is TGTGCCAGCACCTCCATCCGGGACTATACGAACACCGGGGAGCTGTTTTTT. It translates to CASTSIRDYTNTGELFF.

This chain uses TRBV10-1 with TRBJ2-1; 13 bases line up with TRBD2. Germline V gives CDR1 WNHNN, CDR2 SYGVQD (reference sequence). Trimming at V came to 2 bases and at J to 6 bases, leaving 7 bases not matched to a gene. The length of the CDR3 is 17 residues. The CDR3 bases are TGCGCCAGCAGTGAGGGGAGGACTAGCGGGGGCCTCAATGAGCAGTTCTTC. Amino acid sequence: CASSEGRTSGGLNEQFF.

The chain links TRBV6-5 to TRBJ2-5; 9 positions agree with TRBD1. Germline CDR1 and CDR2: MNHEY and SVGAGI. J lost 6 bases, V lost 6 bases, and 5 bases had no gene match. The CDR3 runs 13 residues. The CDR3 reads CASSTGTGKTQYF. The CDR3 DNA sequence: TGTGCCAGCAGCACCGGGACAGGGAAGACCCAGTACTTC.

The chain links TRBV19 to TRBJ2-7; 7 bases are a match to TRBD1. CDR3 length equals 18 residues. The germline V gene has CDR1 LNHDA and CDR2 SQIVND (reference sequence). V shed 0 bases and J 3 bases; nucleotides not matched to a gene: 14. For the CDR3, the DNA is TGTGCCAGTAGTATAGATACTAGGACAGGCCTTTACCACTACGAGCAGTACTTC. Its protein product is CASSIDTRTGLYHYEQYF.

This clone was picked up one time. The chain employs TRBV28 and TRBJ1-2; TRBD1 matches 7 bases. Trimming cost V 4 bases and J 8 bases; bases outside gene matches: 10. Germline CDR1 is MDHEN and CDR2 is SYDVKM. The length of the CDR3 is 14 residues. The CDR3 coding sequence is TGTGCCAGCAGTTCCCCTCGGGACAGCAGGGGCTACACCTTC. Translation gives CASSSPRDSRGYTF.

This rearrangement joins TRBV11-2 to TRBJ2-7; D gene unclear. Germline V lookup: CDR1 SGHAT, CDR2 FQNNGV. Between the trimmed V and J ends, which lost 0 bases and 0 bases, there was a span of 6 bases. This CDR3 region has 14 residues. CDR3 in amino acids: CASSLEGSSYEQYF. CDR3 DNA: TGTGCCAGCAGCTTAGAGGGCAGCTCCTACGAGCAGTACTTC.

A single count supports this clone. This rearrangement joins TRBV27 to TRBJ2-7; 7 nucleotides match TRBD1. After removal of 5 bases from V and 0 bases from J, the junction contained 7 bases not matched to a gene. The CDR3 spans 15 residues. CDR1 and CDR2 (germline): MNHEY, SMNVEV (reference sequence). CDR3 coding DNA: TGTGCCAGCAGTGTAGGACAGGTGGTCTCCTACGAGCAGTACTTC. This sequence encodes CASSVGQVVSYEQYF.

This chain joins TRBV9 and TRBJ1-1; D gene ambiguous. The CDR3 extends over 17 amino acids. V gave up 0 bases and J gave up 1 base, with 16 bases separating them. The germline CDR1 and CDR2 sequences are SGDLS and YYNGEE. The CDR3 DNA reads TGTGCCAGCAGCGTAGGGGGTTGGAGGGAAAGGAACACTGAAGCTTTCTTT. Residues: CASSVGGWRERNTEAFF.

In its sample, this clone was seen once. The rearrangement joins TRBV19 to TRBJ2-5; 7 nucleotides line up with TRBD2. Germline values: CDR1 LNHDA, CDR2 SQIVND (reference sequence). The V and J ends lost 1 base and 4 bases, in that order; junction bases with no gene match: 6. CDR3 size: 15 residues. CDR3 protein: CASSIGSGLTETQYF. The CDR3 DNA reads TGTGCCAGTAGTATAGGGTCGGGACTAACAGAGACCCAGTACTTC.

The chain joins TRBV7-9 to TRBJ2-4; no firm D call. This CDR3 has 12 residues. Germline assignment: CDR1 SEHNR and CDR2 FQNEAQ (reference sequence). Trimming took 3 bases from V and 9 from J, leaving 9 bases between them. CDR3 amino acids: CASSFFLSIQYF. The CDR3 DNA sequence: TGTGCCAGCAGCTTCTTTCTCAGCATTCAGTACTTC.

The genes are TRBV7-6 and TRBJ2-7; TRBD1 aligns across 7 bases. Germline values: CDR1 SGHVS, CDR2 FNYEAQ. V was pared by 5 bases and J by 3 bases, with 10 bases of the junction left unmatched. The CDR3 runs to 15 residues. CDR3 amino acids: CASSLSDRAVYEQYF. CDR3 bases: TGTGCCAGCAGCCTCTCAGACAGGGCTGTCTACGAGCAGTACTTC.